This passage covers 30 T cell receptor beta chains from one sample sequenced in a study of PD-L1 blockade in urothelial cancer. The repertoire was sequenced with immunoSEQ multiplex PCR; TCRdb's copy has only in-frame clones and lacks some. The sample holds roughly 40,000 clones; around 82% are singletons and the top ten take around 16%. Sequencing used PBMCs, obtained around atezolizumab (anti-PD-L1) treatment. All receptors derive from a man aged 60 to 69 with urothelial cancer.

The chain carries TRBV7-8 and TRBJ2-2, with D possibly matching TRBD1 (7 bases). Germline V gives CDR1 SGHVS, CDR2 FQNEAQ. V lost 4 bases, J lost 3 bases, and 12 bases lay in between. There are 15 residues in the CDR3. The CDR3 sequence is CASSSQGGYTGELFF. The DNA of the CDR3 is TGTGCCAGCAGCTCCCAGGGGGGATACACCGGGGAGCTGTTTTTT.

The genes are TRBV6-5 and TRBJ2-7; 8 nucleotides align to TRBD1. Germline loops: CDR1 MNHEY, CDR2 SVGAGI. This CDR3 has 14 residues. Trimming at V came to 7 bases and at J to 2 bases, leaving 7 bases not matched to a gene. The chain's CDR3 is CASIGQGGPYEQYF. In DNA, the CDR3 is TGTGCCAGCATTGGACAGGGCGGACCCTACGAGCAGTACTTC.

The genes are TRBV30 and TRBJ2-7; weak D call: TRBD2 (6 bases). Deletions cut 3 bases from V and 3 bases from J, with 12 bases between. The CDR3 covers 13 residues. CDR1 GTSNPN and CDR2 SVGIG come from the germline V gene (reference sequence). CDR3: CAWRKIADYEQYF. The CDR3 coding sequence is TGTGCCTGGAGAAAGATAGCGGACTACGAGCAGTACTTC.

V and J are TRBV28 and TRBJ1-1; D possibly corresponds to TRBD1 (5 bases). V gave up 2 bases and J gave up 0 bases, with 13 bases separating them. Germline lookup yields CDR1 MDHEN and CDR2 SYDVKM. This CDR3 comprises 16 residues. CDR3 DNA: TGTGCCAGCAGTTTAGCAGCAGGGAACATGAACACTGAAGCTTTCTTT. As protein: CASSLAAGNMNTEAFF.

In its sample, this clone was seen once. One end of the junction is discordant with germline, which a read error may explain. V usage is TRBV28 and J usage is TRBJ2-4; D is perhaps TRBD1 (6 bases). CDR3 length: 14 residues. Germline V gives CDR1 MDHEN, CDR2 SYDVKM. The CDR3 protein is CASSSMTGKSIQYF. The CDR3 bases are TGTGCCAGCAGTTCAATGACAGGAAAAAGCATTCAGTACTTC.

V is TRBV7-2 and J is TRBJ1-1; 7 nucleotides agree with TRBD1. CDR1 SGHTA and CDR2 FQGNSA come from the germline V gene. This CDR3 contains 12 residues. Losses at the gene ends were 3 bases for V and 11 bases for J; bases not matched to a gene: 6. CDR3 DNA: TGTGCCAGCAGCTTCCCTGACAGGGTGGCTTTCTTT. Its protein product is CASSFPDRVAFF.

This clone has a single count. The chain recombines TRBV6-1 with TRBJ2-3; D not certain. This CDR3 region has 14 residues. V gave up 5 bases and J gave up 2 bases, with 11 bases separating them. CDR1 and CDR2 from the germline V gene are MNHNS and SASEGT. CDR3 sequence: CASSSSGFTDTQYF. The CDR3 DNA reads as TGTGCCAGCAGTTCTAGTGGGTTCACAGATACGCAGTATTTT.

The V call is TRBV5-6, the J call TRBJ2-1; 10 bases match TRBD2. The V gene end was trimmed by 4 bases and the J gene end by 7 bases; junction bases not matched to a gene: 11. There are 16 residues in the CDR3. In germline, CDR1 is SGHDT, CDR2 YYEEEE. The CDR3 nucleotides are TGTGCCAGCAGCCTACTAGCGGGGCTTCTCCTAAATGAGCAGTTCTTC. Its protein is CASSLLAGLLLNEQFF.

This clone was detected only once. The V gene is TRBV5-3, the J gene TRBJ1-6; D is ambiguous. TRBV5-3 is classed as an ORF, of uncertain function. Trimming pared 0 bases from V and 0 bases from J, leaving 13 bases between. This CDR3 is 18 amino acids long. The CDR3 nucleotides are TGTGCCAGAAGCTTGGTTCGGCGGGAAAGCTCCTATAATTCACCCCTCCACTTT. This sequence encodes CARSLVRRESSYNSPLHF.

The chain couples TRBV11-3 to TRBJ2-1, with TRBD2 identical over 13 bases. V lost 4 bases to trimming and J lost 9 bases; unmatched junction nucleotides: 6. Looked up from germline, CDR1 is SGHNT and CDR2 is YENEEA. The CDR3 runs 15 residues. In nucleotides, the CDR3 is TGTGCCAGCAGCTCCGGGACTAGCGGGGTCGTTGAGCAGTTCTTC. Translated: CASSSGTSGVVEQFF.

J is TRBJ2-5 and V is TRBV7-6; D remains unclear. V lost 2 bases and J 5 bases, leaving 9 bases between the germline ends. Germline CDR1 is SGHVS and CDR2 is FNYEAQ. CDR3 length: 13 residues. CDR3 nucleotides: TGTGCCAGCAGCTTATACTCTACCGAGACCCAGTACTTC. Residues: CASSLYSTETQYF.

The V gene is TRBV29-1, the J gene TRBJ1-2; 9 bases agree with TRBD1. This CDR3 region has 12 residues. The germline V gene has CDR1 SQVTM and CDR2 ANQGSEA. J gave up 4 bases and V 6 bases, and 3 bases lay outside the gene matches. The CDR3 protein is CSVRDRVYGYTF. The CDR3 DNA follows: TGCAGCGTCCGGGACAGGGTCTATGGCTACACCTTC.

This clone was seen a few times. This chain uses TRBV28 with TRBJ2-7, with 7 positions matching TRBD1. This CDR3 has 14 residues. The germline V gene encodes CDR1 MDHEN and CDR2 SYDVKM. The ends lost 7 bases at V and 2 bases at J; junction bases unmatched: 8. CDR3 DNA sequence: TGTGCCAGCACCCTGACAGGGATACCCTACGAGCAGTACTTC. Translated, it gives CASTLTGIPYEQYF.

This chain connects TRBV7-9 to TRBJ1-1; 12 nucleotides match TRBD1. The germline CDR1 and CDR2 sequences are SEHNR and FQNEAQ (reference sequence). The CDR3 consists of 19 residues. V lost 5 bases and J lost 4; bases outside the gene matches: 17. This CDR3 reads CASSRLGGTGGRWGTEAFF. The CDR3 DNA follows: TGTGCCAGCAGCAGATTGGGGGGGACAGGGGGCCGTTGGGGCACTGAAGCTTTCTTT.

The gene calls are TRBV5-1 and TRBJ2-3, with TRBD2 identical over 9 bases. Germline-derived CDR1 and CDR2 are SGHRS and YFSETQ. The junction had 3 bases not matched to a gene; V was cut back by 1 base and J by 3 bases. This CDR3 has 15 amino acids. This CDR3 reads CASSLSSGRTDTQYF. Written as DNA, the CDR3 is TGCGCCAGCAGCTTGAGTAGCGGGAGAACAGATACGCAGTATTTT. Combining the CDR3 with reference TRBV5-1 and TRBJ2-3 gives the whole variable domain KAGVTQTPRYLIKTRGQQVTLSCSPISGHRSVSWYQQTPGQGLQFLFEYFSETQRNKGNFPGRFSGRQFSNSRSEMNVSTLELGDSALYLCASSLSSGRTDTQYFGPGTRLTVL.

Comment on this clone: The junction differs from germline at one of its ends, possibly a read error. The V gene is TRBV18, the J gene TRBJ2-1, with D unresolved. Germline loops: CDR1 KGHSH, CDR2 LQKENI. The CDR3 is made up of 13 amino acids. In nucleotides, the CDR3 is TGTGCCAGCTCCCCACCGGCATACGATGAGCAGTTCTTC. Translated: CASSPPAYDEQFF.

The V call is TRBV7-9, the J call TRBJ2-7, with 8 bases identical to TRBD1. J gave up 6 bases and V 5 bases, and 9 bases lay outside the gene matches. Germline V CDR1 and CDR2: SEHNR, FQNEAQ (reference sequence). The CDR3 has 14 residues. CDR3 amino acids: CASSKYGQGSEQYF. The CDR3 bases are TGTGCCAGCAGCAAGTACGGACAGGGCTCCGAGCAGTACTTC.

The V call is TRBV28, the J call TRBJ2-1; 7 positions agree with TRBD2. Germline-derived CDR1 and CDR2 are MDHEN and SYDVKM. Trimming cost V 2 bases and J 4 bases; bases outside gene matches: 2. CDR3 length equals 14 residues. CDR3 in amino acids: CASSLVGLYNEQFF. CDR3 DNA: TGTGCCAGCAGTTTAGTGGGACTATACAATGAGCAGTTCTTC.

V is TRBV2 and J is TRBJ2-2; no firm D call. Trimming stripped 2 bases from V and 2 bases from J, with 12 bases between. This CDR3 is 16 amino acids long. CDR1 SNHLY and CDR2 FYNNEI come from the germline V gene. The CDR3 is CASSEIGFSNTGELFF. CDR3 nucleotide sequence: TGTGCCAGCAGTGAAATCGGGTTTTCAAACACCGGGGAGCTGTTTTTT.

This chain links TRBV5-1 with TRBJ2-2; D might be TRBD2 (6 bases). V lost 6 bases, J lost 5 bases, and 14 bases lay in between. CDR1 is SGHRS, CDR2 YFSETQ, per germline. The CDR3 extends over 14 amino acids. CDR3: CASTGLGGTGELFF. The CDR3 region has the DNA TGCGCCAGCACCGGACTTGGGGGGACCGGGGAGCTGTTTTTT.

This clone was picked up a small number of times. The chain is built from TRBV6-5 and TRBJ1-6; perhaps TRBD1 as D (6 bases). The CDR3 has 15 amino acids. CDR1 MNHEY and CDR2 SVGAGI come from the germline V gene. The germline V and J ends were trimmed by 2 bases and 4 bases, with 9 bases remaining between them. Here the CDR3 DNA reads TGTGCCAGCAGTTACCGGACAGCTTATAATTCACCCCTCCACTTT. This encodes CASSYRTAYNSPLHF.

The chain joins TRBV5-8 to TRBJ1-1; no definite D call. The germline CDR1 and CDR2 sequences are SGHTS and YDEGEE. The CDR3 contains 15 residues. Trimming left V 0 bases short and J 1 base short, with 10 bases between. The CDR3 nucleotides are TGTGCCAGCAGCTTGGAGGTACAGACGAACACTGAAGCTTTCTTT. Protein product: CASSLEVQTNTEAFF.

This clone is termed medium-sized. V and J are TRBV27 and TRBJ2-5; TRBD1 aligns across 7 bases. J gave up 4 bases and V 3 bases, and 5 bases lay outside the gene matches. The CDR3 totals 14 residues. Germline V gene data show CDR1 as MNHEY and CDR2 as SMNVEV (reference sequence). CDR3 amino acids: CASSLVRQGETQYF. CDR3 sequence (DNA): TGTGCCAGCAGTTTGGTTAGACAGGGAGAGACCCAGTACTTC.

This chain uses TRBV9 with TRBJ2-1; the match to TRBD2 covers 9 bases. The V and J ends lost 1 base and 6 bases, in that order; junction bases with no gene match: 5. The CDR3 extends over 15 amino acids. Germline CDR1 reads SGDLS; CDR2 reads YYNGEE. Here the CDR3 DNA reads TGTGCCAGCAGCGTATCAGCGGGGGGTTCCAATGAGCAGTTCTTC. This gives the protein CASSVSAGGSNEQFF.

The rearrangement links TRBV10-1 to TRBJ1-1; possibly TRBD1 for D (5 bases). V lost 4 bases and J lost 1, with 10 bases in between. The CDR3 spans 14 residues. Germline CDR1 is WNHNN and CDR2 is SYGVQD (reference sequence). This CDR3 reads CASSGGYSNTEAFF. In nucleotides, the CDR3 is TGCGCCAGCAGTGGGGGCTACTCGAACACTGAAGCTTTCTTT.

The gene calls are TRBV4-1 and TRBJ2-7; 11 bases are shared with TRBD2. Germline trimming cut 4 bases from V and 2 bases from J; bases unmatched to any gene: 4. The germline CDR1 and CDR2 sequences are MGHRA and YSYEKL. The CDR3 extends over 15 amino acids. CDR3 nucleotides: TGCGCCAGCAGCCTTGGGACTAGCGGCACCTACGAGCAGTACTTC. This translates into CASSLGTSGTYEQYF.

The CDR3 protein is CASSRGLANTGELFF. The CDR3 DNA sequence: TGTGCCTCTTCTAGAGGGTTAGCGAACACCGGGGAGCTGTTTTTT. This chain uses TRBV6-4 with TRBJ2-2, with D tentatively TRBD2 (5 bases). Germline V gives CDR1 MRHNA, CDR2 SNTAGT. Trimming removed 11 bases at V and 0 bases at J, with 16 bases between. This CDR3 comprises 15 residues.

The chain links TRBV30 to TRBJ2-1; D is possibly TRBD2 (6 bases). Germline lookup yields CDR1 GTSNPN and CDR2 SVGIG (reference sequence). The CDR3 totals 15 residues. The V end was cut by 5 bases, the J end by 6 bases, with 20 bases between. CDR3 in DNA: TGTGCCTGGGTCGGTGTGGCGGGGCGACTCAATGAGCAGTTCTTC. Translation: CAWVGVAGRLNEQFF.

This chain links TRBV27 with TRBJ2-5, with TRBD1 as a possible D gene (5 bases). The CDR3 is 14 amino acids. The germline V gene encodes CDR1 MNHEY and CDR2 SMNVEV (reference sequence). V lost 2 bases to trimming and J lost 1 base, with 8 bases between them. CDR3 loop: CASSLGASQETQYF. The CDR3 DNA is TGTGCCAGCAGTTTAGGGGCAAGCCAAGAGACCCAGTACTTC.

The rearrangement links TRBV14 to TRBJ2-3; TRBD2 matches at 11 bases. Germline CDR1 and CDR2: SGHDN and FVKESK. The CDR3 contains 14 residues. Trimming at V came to 5 bases and at J to 10 bases, leaving 8 bases not matched to a gene. CDR3 loop: CASSFTSGSPPQYF. DNA of the CDR3: TGTGCCAGCAGCTTCACTAGCGGGAGCCCTCCGCAGTATTTT. Full variable domain (rest looked up from reference TRBV14 and TRBJ2-3): EAGVTQFPSHSVIEKGQTVTLRCDPISGHDNLYWYRRVMGKEIKFLLHFVKESKQDESGMPNNRFLAERTGGTYSTLKVQPAELEDSGVYFCASSFTSGSPPQYFGPGTRLTVL.